This entry lists 4 T cell receptor beta chains sequenced from one sample in a study of blood T cell repertoires in COVID-19. Clones were sequenced by immunoSEQ multiplex PCR, and TCRdb holds only the in-frame ones, with some missing. The sample has some 130,000 clones, about 87% seen once. Sequenced input: peripheral blood. Every receptor here comes from a human donor in a cohort sampled during active COVID-19.

The rearrangement links TRBV7-2 to TRBJ2-7, with D hard to call. Trimming cost V 4 bases and J 2 bases, with 3 bases left between them. This CDR3 has 11 amino acids. The germline gives CDR1 SGHTA, CDR2 FQGNSA. The CDR3 loop reads CASSSAYEQYF. In nucleotides, the CDR3 is TGTGCCAGCAGCTCCGCCTACGAGCAGTACTTC.

The CDR3 spells CASSSDTQYF. CDR3 coding DNA: TGTGCCAGCTCTTCAGATACGCAGTATTTT. V gene TRBV7-9 combines with J gene TRBJ2-3; D is uncertain. CDR3 length: 10 residues. With 8 bases removed from V and 4 bases from J, the gap between germline ends came to 4 bases. Germline V gene data show CDR1 as SEHNR and CDR2 as FQNEAQ (reference sequence).

In its sample, this clone was seen many times. The CDR3 bases are TGCGCCAGCAGCTTGGACCCAGGACTAATGAACACTGAAGCTTTCTTT. Its protein is CASSLDPGLMNTEAFF. This rearrangement joins TRBV5-1 to TRBJ1-1; no definite D call. CDR1 and CDR2 (germline): SGHRS, YFSETQ. CDR3 size: 16 residues. Trimming shortened V by 0 bases and J by 0 bases, and 12 bases separated the two germline ends. Drawing the rest from reference TRBV5-1 and TRBJ1-1, the complete variable domain is KAGVTQTPRYLIKTRGQQVTLSCSPISGHRSVSWYQQTPGQGLQFLFEYFSETQRNKGNFPGRFSGRQFSNSRSEMNVSTLELGDSALYLCASSLDPGLMNTEAFFGQGTRLTVV.

CDR3: CASSLVGQSGTQYF. The DNA for the CDR3 is TGTGCCAGCAGCTTAGTTGGACAGTCTGGGACCCAGTACTTC. The V and J genes are TRBV13 and TRBJ2-5; tentatively, D is TRBD1 (6 bases). Trimming pared 1 base from V and 7 bases from J, leaving 13 bases between. The CDR3 totals 14 residues. Germline CDR1 and CDR2: PRHDT and FYEKMQ (reference sequence). Looking up the rest from reference TRBV13 and TRBJ2-5 gives the full variable domain: AAGVIQSPRHLIKEKRETATLKCYPIPRHDTVYWYQQGPGQDPQFLISFYEKMQSDKGSIPDRFSAQQFSDYHSELNMSSLELGDSALYFCASSLVGQSGTQYFGPGTRLLVL.